One and the same sample provided the 16 T cell receptor beta chains below, sequenced in a study of T cell changes during pregnancy in multiple sclerosis. Sequencing used immunoSEQ multiplex PCR; TCRdb keeps in-frame clones, though not all of them. The data contain some 100,000 clones, approximately 94% of them singletons. This specimen consisted of peripheral blood, obtained before pregnancy. The origin of the receptors is a female donor with multiple sclerosis, enrolled in a pregnancy study.

CDR3 in amino acids: CASSFGTENGYTF. CDR3 nucleotide sequence: TGTGCCAGCAGTTTCGGTACAGAAAATGGCTACACCTTC. V usage is TRBV27 and J usage is TRBJ1-2; the D is unclear. This CDR3 is 13 amino acids long. Germline V lookup: CDR1 MNHEY, CDR2 SMNVEV (reference sequence). V lost 3 bases, J lost 6 bases, and 11 bases lay in between.

The rearrangement links TRBV27 to TRBJ1-5; possible D gene TRBD1, 5 bases. The CDR3 covers 16 residues. Germline CDR1 and CDR2: MNHEY and SMNVEV (reference sequence). V was clipped by 3 bases and J by 3 bases, with 15 bases between them. The CDR3: CASSLWGGDHNQPQHF. CDR3 nucleotides: TGTGCCAGCAGTTTGTGGGGAGGGGATCACAATCAGCCCCAGCATTTT.

This clone was recorded only once. The rearrangement uses TRBV6-1 and TRBJ1-2, with a possible D match to TRBD1 (5 bases). Germline V gives CDR1 MNHNS, CDR2 SASEGT. The ends were cut back, 0 bases at V and 6 bases at J, with 17 bases in the middle. CDR3 length: 16 amino acids. The CDR3 spells CASSEADGGIGDGYTF. In DNA, the CDR3 is TGTGCCAGCAGTGAAGCTGACGGGGGTATCGGCGATGGCTACACCTTC.

The chain links TRBV10-1 to TRBJ2-1, with 14 bases that match TRBD2. Trimming at V came to 4 bases and at J to 12 bases, leaving 5 bases not matched to a gene. The CDR3 has 14 residues. CDR1 and CDR2 from the germline V gene are WNHNN and SYGVQD (reference sequence). The CDR3 DNA reads as TGCGCCAGCAGTGCCGGGACTAGCGGGAGACGGCAGTTCTTC. Translated, it gives CASSAGTSGRRQFF.

The chain has TRBV13 and TRBJ1-1; D is unresolved. The germline V gene encodes CDR1 PRHDT and CDR2 FYEKMQ (reference sequence). The CDR3 runs 12 residues. V gave up 2 bases and J gave up 6 bases, with 7 bases separating them. CDR3 amino acids: CASSLWASEAFF. CDR3 DNA: TGTGCCAGCAGCTTATGGGCGTCTGAAGCTTTCTTT.

This chain uses TRBV5-1 with TRBJ1-4; 12 nucleotides match TRBD1. Germline V lookup: CDR1 SGHRS, CDR2 YFSETQ. J was trimmed by 8 bases and V by 4 bases; bases with no gene match: 6. The CDR3 length is 15 residues. The chain's CDR3 is CASSQGTGGGEKLFF. The CDR3 DNA is TGCGCCAGCAGCCAAGGGACAGGGGGCGGGGAAAAACTGTTTTTT.

The J gene is TRBJ1-2, the V gene TRBV27; a weak D match, TRBD1 (6 bases). Trimming pared 4 bases from V and 4 bases from J, leaving 13 bases between. This CDR3 spans 14 amino acids. CDR1 is MNHEY and CDR2 is SMNVEV in the germline V gene (reference sequence). The CDR3 DNA follows: TGTGCCAGCAGTTGGGCAGGGGTAGGCTATGGCTACACCTTC. This encodes CASSWAGVGYGYTF.

The chain uses TRBV9 and TRBJ1-2, with D unclear. V was trimmed by 0 bases and J by 1 base, leaving 16 bases between them. Germline values: CDR1 SGDLS, CDR2 YYNGEE. This CDR3 spans 17 amino acids. As DNA, the CDR3 is TGTGCCAGCAGCGTAGGGGAGCCACCGCCATTTAACTATGGCTACACCTTC. This codes for CASSVGEPPPFNYGYTF.

The genes are TRBV5-8 and TRBJ1-4, with D possibly being TRBD1 (5 bases). Germline CDR1 is SGHTS and CDR2 is YDEGEE. This CDR3 region has 17 residues. The V end lost 7 bases, the J end lost 0 bases, and 19 bases lay between the germline ends. This chain's CDR3 is CASHGGGVGATNEKLFF. Written as DNA, the CDR3 is TGTGCCAGCCACGGGGGAGGTGTCGGAGCAACTAATGAAAAACTGTTTTTT.

This clone was recorded only once. V and J are TRBV6-5 and TRBJ2-7; 10 bases are a match to TRBD1. This CDR3 has 15 residues. The germline gives CDR1 MNHEY, CDR2 SVGAGI. J gave up 13 bases and V 4 bases, and 16 bases lay outside the gene matches. The CDR3 bases are TGTGCCAGCAGTTTGAAAGCTATGGGGACAGGGGAAACTTACTTC. It codes for CASSLKAMGTGETYF.

The chain employs TRBV15 and TRBJ1-2; D may be TRBD1 (5 bases). The CDR3 spans 17 residues. Between the trimmed V and J ends, which lost 0 bases and 3 bases, there was a span of 17 bases. The germline gives CDR1 LNHNV, CDR2 YYDKDF (reference sequence). CDR3 nucleotide sequence: TGTGCCACCAGCAGAGAGCTGGGGCGCCTTAATGACTATGGCTACACCTTC. Translated, it gives CATSRELGRLNDYGYTF.

The CDR3 sequence is CSVAAYEQYF. CDR3 DNA sequence: TGCAGCGTTGCTGCCTACGAGCAGTACTTC. The V gene is TRBV29-1, the J gene TRBJ2-7; D is ambiguous. CDR1 and CDR2 (germline): SQVTM, ANQGSEA. Trimming left V 4 bases short and J 2 bases short, with 3 bases between. CDR3 size: 10 residues.

This rearrangement joins TRBV7-3 to TRBJ2-2, with D maybe TRBD2 (5 bases). The V end was cut by 2 bases, the J end by 4 bases, with 11 bases between. CDR3 length equals 15 residues. From germline, CDR1 is SGHTA and CDR2 FQGTGA. CDR3 region: CASSLDFRGTGELFF. The CDR3 DNA reads as TGTGCCAGCAGCTTAGACTTCCGGGGCACCGGGGAGCTGTTTTTT.

V gene TRBV10-3 combines with J gene TRBJ2-7; 10 nucleotides line up with TRBD1. The germline CDR1 and CDR2 sequences are ENHRY and SYGVKD. The ends lost 6 bases at V and 4 bases at J; junction bases unmatched: 9. The CDR3 consists of 15 residues. The CDR3 spells CAIRAPGQGLYEQYF. CDR3 nucleotide sequence: TGTGCCATCAGGGCCCCGGGACAGGGGCTGTACGAGCAGTACTTC.

This chain connects TRBV29-1 to TRBJ1-4; TRBD1 aligns across 7 bases. The ends lost 4 bases at V and 8 bases at J; junction bases unmatched: 7. The germline V gene encodes CDR1 SQVTM and CDR2 ANQGSEA. This CDR3 is 13 amino acids long. CDR3 sequence reads: CSVGGGAKEKLFF. Written as DNA, the CDR3 is TGCAGCGTTGGAGGGGGCGCGAAGGAAAAACTGTTTTTT.

The V gene is TRBV4-1, the J gene TRBJ1-5, with D hard to call. Trimming left V 0 bases short and J 2 bases short, with 17 bases between. Germline CDR1 reads MGHRA; CDR2 reads YSYEKL. The CDR3 has 18 residues. CDR3 protein: CASSQEPSTRSGNQPQHF. CDR3 bases: TGCGCCAGCAGCCAAGAGCCCTCGACCCGGAGTGGCAATCAGCCCCAGCATTTT.